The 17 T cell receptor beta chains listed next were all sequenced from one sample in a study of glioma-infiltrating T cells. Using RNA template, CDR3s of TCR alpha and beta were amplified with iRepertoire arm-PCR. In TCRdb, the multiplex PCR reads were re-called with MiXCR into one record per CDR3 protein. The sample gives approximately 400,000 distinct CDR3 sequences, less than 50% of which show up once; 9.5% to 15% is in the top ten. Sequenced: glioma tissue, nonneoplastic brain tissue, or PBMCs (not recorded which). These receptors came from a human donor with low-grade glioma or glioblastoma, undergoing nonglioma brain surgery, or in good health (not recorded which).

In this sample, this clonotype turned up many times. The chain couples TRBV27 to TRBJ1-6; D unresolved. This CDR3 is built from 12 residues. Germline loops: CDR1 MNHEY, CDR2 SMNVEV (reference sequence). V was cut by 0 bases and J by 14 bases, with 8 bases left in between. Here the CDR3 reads CASSLSLGTLHF. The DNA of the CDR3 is TGTGCCAGCAGTTTATCTCTAGGAACCCTCCACTTT.

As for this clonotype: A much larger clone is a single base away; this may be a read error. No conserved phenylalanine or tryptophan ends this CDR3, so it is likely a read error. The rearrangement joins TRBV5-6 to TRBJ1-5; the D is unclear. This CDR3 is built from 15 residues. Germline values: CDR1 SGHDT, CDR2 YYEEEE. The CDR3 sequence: CATSRKDRGDQPQHL. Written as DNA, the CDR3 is TGTGCCACCAGCAGAAAGGACCGCGGGGATCAGCCCCAGCATCTT.

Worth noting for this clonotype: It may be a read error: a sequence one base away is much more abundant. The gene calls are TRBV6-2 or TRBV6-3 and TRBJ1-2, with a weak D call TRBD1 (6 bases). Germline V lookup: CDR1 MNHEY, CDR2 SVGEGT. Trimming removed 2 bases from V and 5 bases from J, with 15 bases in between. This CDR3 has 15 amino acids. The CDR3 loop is CASSYDPGGRYGYTF. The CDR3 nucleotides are TGTGCCAGCAGTTACGACCCCGGGGGCAGGTATGGCTACACCTTC.

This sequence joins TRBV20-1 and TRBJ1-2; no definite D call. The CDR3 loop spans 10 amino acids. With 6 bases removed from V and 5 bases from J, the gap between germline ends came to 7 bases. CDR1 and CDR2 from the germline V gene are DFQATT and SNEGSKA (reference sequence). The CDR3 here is CSAVSYGYTF. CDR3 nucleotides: TGCAGTGCCGTTTCATATGGCTACACCTTC.

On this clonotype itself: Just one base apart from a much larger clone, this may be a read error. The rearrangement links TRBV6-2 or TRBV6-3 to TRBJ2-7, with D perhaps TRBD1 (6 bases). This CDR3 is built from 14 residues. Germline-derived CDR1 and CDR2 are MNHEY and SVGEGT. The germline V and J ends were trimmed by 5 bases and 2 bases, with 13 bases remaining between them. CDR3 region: CASSRPGEAYEQYF. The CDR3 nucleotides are TGTGCCAGCAGTAGGCCAGGGGAAGCCTACGAGCAGTACTTC.

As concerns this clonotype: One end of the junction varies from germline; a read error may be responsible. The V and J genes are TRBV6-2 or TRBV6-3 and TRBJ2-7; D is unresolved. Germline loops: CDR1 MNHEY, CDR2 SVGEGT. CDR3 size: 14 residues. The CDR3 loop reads CARMETPHPYEQHF. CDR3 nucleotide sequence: TGTGCCAGGATGGAGACCCCTCATCCCTACGAGCAGCACTTC.

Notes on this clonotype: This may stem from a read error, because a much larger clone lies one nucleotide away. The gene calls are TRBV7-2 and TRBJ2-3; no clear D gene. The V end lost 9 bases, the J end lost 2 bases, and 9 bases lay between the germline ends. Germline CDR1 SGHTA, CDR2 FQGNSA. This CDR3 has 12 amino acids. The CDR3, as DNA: TGTGCCAGAGCGACCCTCACAGATACGCAGTATTTT. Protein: CARATLTDTQYF.

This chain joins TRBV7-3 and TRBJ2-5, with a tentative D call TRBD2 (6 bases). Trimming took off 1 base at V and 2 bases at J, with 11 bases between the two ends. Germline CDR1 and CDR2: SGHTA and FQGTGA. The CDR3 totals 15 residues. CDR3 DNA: TGTGCCAGCAGCTTAATGGGAGGAGGGCAAGAGACCCAGTACTTC. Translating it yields CASSLMGGGQETQYF. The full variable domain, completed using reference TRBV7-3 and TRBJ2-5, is GAGVSQTPSNKVTEKGKYVELRCDPISGHTALYWYRQSLGQGPEFLIYFQGTGAADDSGLPNDRFFAVRPEGSVSTLKIQRTERGDSAVYLCASSLMGGGQETQYFGPGTRLLVL.

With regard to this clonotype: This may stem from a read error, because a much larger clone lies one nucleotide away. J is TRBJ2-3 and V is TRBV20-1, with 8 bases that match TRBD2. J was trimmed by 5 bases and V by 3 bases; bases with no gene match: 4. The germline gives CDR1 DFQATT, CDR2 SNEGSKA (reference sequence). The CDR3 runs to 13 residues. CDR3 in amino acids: CSASGRAGDTQYF. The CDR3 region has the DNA TGCAGTGCTAGCGGGAGGGCCGGAGATACGCAGTATTTT.

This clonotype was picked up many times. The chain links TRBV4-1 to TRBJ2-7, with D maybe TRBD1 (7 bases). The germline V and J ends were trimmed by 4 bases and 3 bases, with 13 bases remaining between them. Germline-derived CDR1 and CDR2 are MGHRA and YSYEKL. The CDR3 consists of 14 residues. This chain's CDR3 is CASSPGGTDYEQYF. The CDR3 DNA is TGCGCCAGCAGCCCAGGGGGGACAGACTACGAGCAGTACTTC.

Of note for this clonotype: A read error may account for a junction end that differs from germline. The CDR3 here is CACSYQTGLNSYEQYF. The DNA of the CDR3 is TGTGCCTGCAGTTATCAGACAGGATTAAACTCCTACGAGCAGTACTTC. The rearrangement links TRBV27 to TRBJ2-7; D possibly corresponds to TRBD1 (6 bases). The CDR3 runs 16 residues. Per germline, CDR1 MNHEY and CDR2 SMNVEV (reference sequence).

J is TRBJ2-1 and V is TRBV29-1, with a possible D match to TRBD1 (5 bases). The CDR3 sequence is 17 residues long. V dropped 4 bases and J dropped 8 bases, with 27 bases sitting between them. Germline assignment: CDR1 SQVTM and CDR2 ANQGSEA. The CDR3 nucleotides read TGCAGCGTTGTCTGGAGAGTGACTCTCCGGCGCAGGGATGAGCAGTTCTTC. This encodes CSVVWRVTLRRRDEQFF.

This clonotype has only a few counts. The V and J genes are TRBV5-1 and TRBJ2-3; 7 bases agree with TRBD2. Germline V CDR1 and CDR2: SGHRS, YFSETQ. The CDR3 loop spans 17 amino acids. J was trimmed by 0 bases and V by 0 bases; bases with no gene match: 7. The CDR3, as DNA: TGCGCCAGCAGCTTGGAGGGGACTACCTTTAGCACAGATACGCAGTATTTT. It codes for CASSLEGTTFSTDTQYF.

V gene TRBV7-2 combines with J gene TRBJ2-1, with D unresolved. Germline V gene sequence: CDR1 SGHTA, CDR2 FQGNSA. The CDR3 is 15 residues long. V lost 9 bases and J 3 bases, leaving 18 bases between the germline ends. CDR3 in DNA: TGTGCCAGAGGAACCCAAACAGTATTCTACAATGAGCAGTTCTTC. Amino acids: CARGTQTVFYNEQFF.

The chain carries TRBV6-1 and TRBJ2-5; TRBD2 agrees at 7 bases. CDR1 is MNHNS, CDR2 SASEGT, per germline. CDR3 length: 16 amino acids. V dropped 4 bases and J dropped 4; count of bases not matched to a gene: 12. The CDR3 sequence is CASSGGRDSGGETQYF. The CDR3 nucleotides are TGTGCCAGCAGTGGTGGAAGGGATTCGGGGGGAGAGACCCAGTACTTC.

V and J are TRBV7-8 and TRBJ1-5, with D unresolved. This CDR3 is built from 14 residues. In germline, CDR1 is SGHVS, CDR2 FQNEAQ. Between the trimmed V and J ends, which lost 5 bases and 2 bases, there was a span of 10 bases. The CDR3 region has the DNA TGTGCCAGCAGCCCCCGGGTCCGCAATCAGCCCCAGCATTTT. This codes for CASSPRVRNQPQHF.

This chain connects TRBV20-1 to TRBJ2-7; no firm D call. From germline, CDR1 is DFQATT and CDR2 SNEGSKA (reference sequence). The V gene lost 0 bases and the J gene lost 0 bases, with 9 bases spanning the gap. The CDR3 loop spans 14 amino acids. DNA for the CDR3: TGCAGTGCTAGAGATCCTGCTACCTCCTACGAGCAGTACTTC. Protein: CSARDPATSYEQYF.